A single sample gave rise to the 6 T cell receptor beta chains below, sequenced in a study of early T cells in non-severe SARS-CoV-2 infection. Using its own MiXCR run on the 5' RACE reads, TCRdb lists one record per CDR3 protein. The profile shows approximately 99,000 distinct CDR3 sequences, about an eighth of them singletons. Sequencing input: whole blood. These receptors were taken from an adult who was a healthcare worker with PCR-confirmed SARS-CoV-2 infection or an uninfected control (not recorded which).

This clonotype has ten or more counts. V and J are TRBV7-8 and TRBJ1-5, with a weak D call TRBD1 (5 bases). This CDR3 contains 13 residues. Germline CDR1 and CDR2: SGHVS and FQNEAQ. Trimming shortened V by 7 bases and J by 4 bases, and 11 bases separated the two germline ends. The CDR3 spells CASTTNRNQPQHF. The CDR3 nucleotides are TGTGCCAGCACCACTAACAGGAATCAGCCCCAGCATTTT. The variable domain in full, with the rest retrieved from reference TRBV7-8 and TRBJ1-5, is GAGVSQSPRYKVAKRGQDVALRCDPISGHVSLFWYQQALGQGPEFLTYFQNEAQLDKSGLPSDRFFAERPEGSVSTLKIQRTQQEDSAVYLCASTTNRNQPQHFGDGTRLSIL.

With respect to this clonotype: The CDR3 end shows no conserved phenylalanine or tryptophan, and so a read error is likely. The chain is built from TRBV4-2 and TRBJ2-7; 7 positions match TRBD2. V was pared by 1 base and J by 2 bases, with 2 bases of the junction left unmatched. The CDR3 contains 14 residues. Germline V gene sequence: CDR1 LGHNA, CDR2 YNFKEQ. CDR3 protein: CASSQAGGAYEQYS. The CDR3 coding sequence is TGTGCCAGCAGCCAAGCGGGGGGAGCCTACGAGCAGTACTCC.

The CDR3 DNA reads TGTGCCAGCAGTTTAAGGGCTAGCGGGGGCCCTCCCCCAGGGAATGAGCAGTTCTTC. Translation gives CASSLRASGGPPPGNEQFF. The chain employs TRBV12-3 or TRBV12-4 and TRBJ2-1; 10 bases agree with TRBD2. The CDR3 is 19 amino acids. V trimming: 2 bases; J trimming: 7 bases; junction bases outside the gene matches: 17.

The chain is built from TRBV11-2 and TRBJ2-5; 7 nucleotides align to TRBD2. The CDR3 length is 15 residues. The ends lost 5 bases at V and 0 bases at J; junction bases unmatched: 6. CDR1 and CDR2 (germline): SGHAT, FQNNGV. Here the CDR3 reads CASSISGTNQETQYF. In nucleotides, the CDR3 is TGTGCCAGCAGCATCAGCGGGACTAACCAAGAGACCCAGTACTTC.

Many counts were recorded for this clonotype. The CDR3 reads CASSDGRVGSGNQPQHF. CDR3 bases: TGTGCCAGCAGTGATGGCAGGGTTGGGAGCGGCAATCAGCCCCAGCATTTT. The chain uses TRBV6-1 and TRBJ1-5; a weak D match, TRBD1 (5 bases). Germline loops: CDR1 MNHNS, CDR2 SASEGT. The germline V and J ends were trimmed by 3 bases and 2 bases, with 17 bases remaining between them. This CDR3 spans 17 amino acids.

The chain uses TRBV20-1 and TRBJ2-7; 15 bases line up with TRBD2. This CDR3 has 16 amino acids. V was pared by 0 bases and J by 4 bases, with 4 bases of the junction left unmatched. The germline V gene encodes CDR1 DFQATT and CDR2 SNEGSKA (reference sequence). The CDR3 DNA is TGCAGTGCTAGAGATTCCGGGACTAGCGGGGGGTACGAGCAGTACTTC. Protein product: CSARDSGTSGGYEQYF.